These 16 T cell receptor beta chains originate from one sample sequenced in a study of human T cells and chemical hapten exposure. TCRdb used MiXCR to reprocess the RACE reads, holding one entry per CDR3 protein. The sample shows some 100,000 distinct CDR3 sequences, 9% to 9.5% of them seen only once. The sample's time point: patch test 2, 6 weeks after DPC sensitization. The treatment denotes: therapeutic diphenylcyclopropenone sensitization with weekly scalp DPC. The specimen was whole blood, collected in connection with sensitization to the hapten diphenylcyclopropenone (DPC). Source of these receptors: a woman aged 40-49 years with alopecia areata. Some clones in this sample may be carry-over from other donors' samples.

This clonotype was found a few times. This chain joins TRBV7-3 and TRBJ2-1, with 9 bases fitting TRBD1. After removal of 5 bases from V and 4 bases from J, the junction contained 6 bases not matched to a gene. The CDR3 is 15 amino acids. Germline assignment: CDR1 SGHTA and CDR2 FQGTGA. Here the CDR3 DNA reads TGTGCCAGCAGCCGGGGGACAGGGTGGTACAATGAGCAGTTCTTC. Protein product: CASSRGTGWYNEQFF.

The J gene is TRBJ1-5, the V gene TRBV5-1; D call uncertain. V lost 0 bases, J lost 0 bases, and 13 bases lay in between. The CDR3 has 17 amino acids. Germline CDR1 is SGHRS and CDR2 is YFSETQ. This CDR3 reads CASSLGPRALSNQPQHF. The CDR3 coding sequence is TGCGCCAGCAGCTTGGGCCCGAGGGCCCTTAGCAATCAGCCCCAGCATTTT.

This clonotype has a handful of counts. The V gene is TRBV6-2 or TRBV6-3, the J gene TRBJ2-3; 8 bases are shared with TRBD2. This CDR3 comprises 14 residues. Germline trimming cut 6 bases from V and 5 bases from J; bases unmatched to any gene: 7. CDR1 and CDR2 from the germline V gene are MNHEY and SVGEGT. The CDR3 loop reads CASSIGGAQDTQYF. DNA for the CDR3: TGTGCCAGCAGCATCGGGGGGGCACAAGATACGCAGTATTTT.

This rearrangement joins TRBV7-9 to TRBJ2-1; perhaps TRBD1 as D (6 bases). Trimming took 5 bases from V and 0 from J, leaving 17 bases between them. Germline assignment: CDR1 SEHNR and CDR2 FQNEAQ (reference sequence). This CDR3 spans 17 amino acids. This CDR3 reads CASSQPRQASSYNEQFF. DNA of the CDR3: TGTGCCAGCAGCCAGCCCCGACAGGCCAGCTCCTACAATGAGCAGTTCTTC.

CDR3 in DNA: TGTGCCAGCAGCGACCGAGGGACTTCCTTACAAGAGACCCAGTACTTC. This sequence encodes CASSDRGTSLQETQYF. The J gene is TRBJ2-5, the V gene TRBV7-6; D is perhaps TRBD2 (6 bases). Germline V gives CDR1 SGHVS, CDR2 FNYEAQ. V lost 5 bases and J 2 bases, leaving 18 bases between the germline ends. CDR3 length equals 16 residues.

This clonotype was observed a handful of times. The chain couples TRBV3-1 to TRBJ1-1; tentatively, D is TRBD1 (5 bases). This CDR3 region has 14 residues. V was shortened by 6 bases and J by 1 base, with 12 bases between the two germline ends. CDR1 and CDR2 from the germline V gene are LGHDT and YNNKEL (reference sequence). CDR3 coding DNA: TGTGCCAGCAGACGTTTTGGGGGGAACACTGAAGCTTTCTTT. Protein product: CASRRFGGNTEAFF.

This clonotype turned up a few times. The rearrangement links TRBV3-1 to TRBJ2-7; the D gene is possibly TRBD1 (5 bases). This CDR3 region has 15 residues. Germline CDR1 and CDR2: LGHDT and YNNKEL (reference sequence). V lost 3 bases to trimming and J lost 2 bases, with 14 bases between them. CDR3 protein: CASSQLPGWTYEQYF. The CDR3 nucleotides are TGTGCCAGCAGCCAGCTGCCAGGGTGGACCTACGAGCAGTACTTC.

This clonotype has more than one count but fewer than ten. The J gene is TRBJ2-1, the V gene TRBV11-3, with D perhaps matching TRBD2 (6 bases). Germline V gene data show CDR1 as SGHNT and CDR2 as YENEEA. CDR3 length: 15 amino acids. The V gene lost 2 bases and the J gene lost 9 bases, with 17 bases spanning the gap. The CDR3 DNA reads TGTGCCAGCAGCTTACCCGACGGAGGGAAACGTGAGCAGTTCTTC. Encoded protein: CASSLPDGGKREQFF.

This clonotype was seen at least ten times. The gene calls are TRBV7-8 and TRBJ1-1; D possibly corresponds to TRBD1 (6 bases). The ends were cut back, 5 bases at V and 12 bases at J, with 13 bases in the middle. The germline CDR1 and CDR2 sequences are SGHVS and FQNEAQ. The CDR3 spans 11 residues. The CDR3 region has the DNA TGTGCCAGCAGCCCGCCAGGGGTGTCTTTCTTT. Translation: CASSPPGVSFF.

This clonotype was found a few times. The chain is built from TRBV20-1 and TRBJ2-7, with D possibly being TRBD1 (7 bases). In germline, CDR1 is DFQATT, CDR2 SNEGSKA (reference sequence). V was shortened by 5 bases and J by 2 bases, with 13 bases between the two germline ends. The CDR3 has 13 residues. The CDR3 sequence: CSADRDSPYEQYF. DNA of the CDR3: TGCAGTGCTGACAGGGACTCCCCCTACGAGCAGTACTTC.

The table lists this clonotype with many counts. The rearrangement uses TRBV19 and TRBJ2-2; D remains ambiguous. CDR3 length: 15 amino acids. The germline V and J ends were trimmed by 4 bases and 5 bases, with 14 bases remaining between them. CDR1 and CDR2 (germline): LNHDA, SQIVND (reference sequence). CDR3 residues: CASSTAWAGTGELFF. The DNA of the CDR3 is TGTGCCAGTAGTACGGCCTGGGCTGGGACCGGGGAGCTGTTTTTT.

Only a few counts were recorded for this clonotype. The chain's CDR3 is CASSQGPVGDNEQFF. The CDR3 DNA is TGTGCCAGCAGTCAGGGCCCAGTAGGGGACAATGAGCAGTTCTTC. The rearrangement links TRBV7-2 to TRBJ2-1; TRBD1 is a possible D gene (5 bases). V gave up 6 bases and J gave up 5 bases, with 17 bases separating them. CDR1 SGHTA and CDR2 FQGNSA come from the germline V gene. The CDR3 consists of 15 residues.

This clonotype was seen only a few times. The gene calls are TRBV20-1 and TRBJ2-2; no definite D call. This CDR3 region has 12 residues. V was pared by 6 bases and J by 4 bases, with 9 bases between. Germline values: CDR1 DFQATT, CDR2 SNEGSKA (reference sequence). The DNA for the CDR3 is TGCAGTGCCCCGTCACGCACCGGGGAGCTGTTTTTT. It encodes CSAPSRTGELFF.

V gene TRBV7-9 combines with J gene TRBJ1-2; TRBD1 agrees at 9 bases. The CDR3 is 15 residues long. Germline CDR1 is SEHNR and CDR2 is FQNEAQ (reference sequence). V shed 1 base, J shed 4 bases, and the junction held 4 bases outside the gene matches. Written as DNA, the CDR3 is TGTGCCAGCAGCTTAGACAGGGGGCGCGGCTATGGCTACACCTTC. It is translated as CASSLDRGRGYGYTF. The complete variable domain, with remaining parts taken from reference TRBV7-9 and TRBJ1-2, reads DTGVSQNPRHKITKRGQNVTFRCDPISEHNRLYWYRQTLGQGPEFLTYFQNEAQLEKSRLLSDRFSAERPKGSFSTLEIQRTEQGDSAMYLCASSLDRGRGYGYTFGSGTRLTVV.

This clonotype was counted at least ten times. J is TRBJ2-3 and V is TRBV6-1, with 9 bases that match TRBD2. The CDR3 is 14 residues long. Germline CDR1 MNHNS, CDR2 SASEGT. J was trimmed by 9 bases and V by 4 bases; bases with no gene match: 8. CDR3: CASSGSRSGGTQYF. The CDR3, as DNA: TGTGCCAGCAGTGGTTCACGGAGCGGGGGGACGCAGTATTTT.

The chain recombines TRBV4-1 with TRBJ1-2, with TRBD1 as a possible D gene (5 bases). Germline V gene lookup returns CDR1 MGHRA and CDR2 YSYEKL. The CDR3 runs 13 residues. The germline V and J ends were trimmed by 4 bases and 6 bases, with 12 bases remaining between them. CDR3 in DNA: TGCGCCAGCAGCCGAAGCAGGGCTGATGGCTACACCTTC. Its translation is CASSRSRADGYTF.